What follows is one T cell receptor beta chain and its context. The identical CDR3 is also encoded by other nucleotide sequences in the sample. This entry comes from a study of control samples from healthy donors and cancer patients. Germline V gene data show CDR1 as SGHNT and CDR2 as YYREEE (reference sequence). The V and J ends lost 4 bases and 4 bases respectively, with 15 bases between them. The CDR3 has 14 residues. The assay was immunoSEQ multiplex PCR, and TCRdb's table has in-frame clones only and misses some. In the table there are about 61,000 clones, nearly 90% of which are singletons. This clonotype originated in a man aged 60 to 75 with colorectal cancer. The chain uses TRBV5-4 and TRBJ2-7; weak D call: TRBD2 (6 bases). The sequenced sample was PBMCs. The CDR3 sequence: CASSPGGATYEQYF. The CDR3 DNA reads as TGTGCCAGCAGCCCTGGCGGGGCCACATACGAGCAGTACTTC.